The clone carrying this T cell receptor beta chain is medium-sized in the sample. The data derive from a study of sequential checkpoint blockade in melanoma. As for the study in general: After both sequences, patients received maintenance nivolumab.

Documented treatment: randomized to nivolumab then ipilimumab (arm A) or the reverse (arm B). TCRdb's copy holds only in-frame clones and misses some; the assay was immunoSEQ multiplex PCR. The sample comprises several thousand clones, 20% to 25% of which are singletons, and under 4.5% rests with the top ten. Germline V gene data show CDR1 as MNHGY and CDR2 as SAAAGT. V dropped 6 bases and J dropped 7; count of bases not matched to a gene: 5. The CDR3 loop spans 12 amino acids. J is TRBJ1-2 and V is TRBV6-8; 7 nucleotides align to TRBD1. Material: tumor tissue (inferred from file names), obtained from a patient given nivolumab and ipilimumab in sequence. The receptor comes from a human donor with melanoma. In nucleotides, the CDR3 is TGTGCCAGCAGGGACAGGTTTATTGGCTACACCTTC. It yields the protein CASRDRFIGYTF.